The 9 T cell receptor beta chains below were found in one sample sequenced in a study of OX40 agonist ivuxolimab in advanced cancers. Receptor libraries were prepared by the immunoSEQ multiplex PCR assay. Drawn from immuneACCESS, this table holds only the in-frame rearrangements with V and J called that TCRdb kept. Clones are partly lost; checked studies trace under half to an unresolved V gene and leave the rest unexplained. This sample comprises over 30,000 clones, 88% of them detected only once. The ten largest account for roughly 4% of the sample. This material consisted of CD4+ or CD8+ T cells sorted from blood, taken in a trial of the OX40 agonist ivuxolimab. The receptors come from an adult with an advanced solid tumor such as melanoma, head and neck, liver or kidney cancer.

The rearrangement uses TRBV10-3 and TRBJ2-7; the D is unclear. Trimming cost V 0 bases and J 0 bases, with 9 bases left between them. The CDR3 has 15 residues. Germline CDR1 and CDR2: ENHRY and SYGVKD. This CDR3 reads CAISESIRSSYEQYF. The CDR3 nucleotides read TGTGCCATCAGTGAGTCGATTAGGAGCTCCTACGAGCAGTACTTC.

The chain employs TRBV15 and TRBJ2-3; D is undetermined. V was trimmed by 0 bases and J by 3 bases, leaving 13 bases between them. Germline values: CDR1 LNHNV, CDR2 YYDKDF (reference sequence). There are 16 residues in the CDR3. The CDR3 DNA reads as TGTGCCACCAGCAGAGATCAAGGGAAAGGAACAGATACGCAGTATTTT. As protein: CATSRDQGKGTDTQYF.

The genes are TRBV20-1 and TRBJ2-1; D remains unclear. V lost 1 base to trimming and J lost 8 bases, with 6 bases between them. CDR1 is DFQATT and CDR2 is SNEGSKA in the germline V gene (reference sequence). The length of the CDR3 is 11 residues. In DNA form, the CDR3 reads TGCAGTGCTAGAGTTTTGCATGAGCAGTTCTTC. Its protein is CSARVLHEQFF.

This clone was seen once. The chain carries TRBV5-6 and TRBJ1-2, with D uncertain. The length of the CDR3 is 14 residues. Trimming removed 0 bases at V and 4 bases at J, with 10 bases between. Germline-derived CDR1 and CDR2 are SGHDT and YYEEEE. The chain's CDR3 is CASSLARLVYGYTF. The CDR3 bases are TGTGCCAGCAGCTTGGCAAGGTTGGTCTATGGCTACACCTTC.

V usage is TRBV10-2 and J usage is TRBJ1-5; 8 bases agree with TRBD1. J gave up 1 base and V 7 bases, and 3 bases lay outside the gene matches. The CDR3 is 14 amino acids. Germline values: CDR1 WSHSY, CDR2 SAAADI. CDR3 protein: CASKGQGSNQPQHF. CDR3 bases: TGCGCCAGCAAAGGACAGGGAAGCAATCAGCCCCAGCATTTT.

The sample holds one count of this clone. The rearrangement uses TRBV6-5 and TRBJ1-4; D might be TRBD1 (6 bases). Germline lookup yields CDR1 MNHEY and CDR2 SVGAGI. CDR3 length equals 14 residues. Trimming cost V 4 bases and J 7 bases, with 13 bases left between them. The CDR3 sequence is CASSLTGRGEKLFF. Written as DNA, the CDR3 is TGTGCCAGCAGTTTAACAGGGAGGGGTGAAAAACTGTTTTTT.

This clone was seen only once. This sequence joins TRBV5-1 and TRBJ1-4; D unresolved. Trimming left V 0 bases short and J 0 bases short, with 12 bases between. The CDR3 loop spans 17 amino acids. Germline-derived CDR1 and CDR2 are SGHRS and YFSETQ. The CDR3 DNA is TGCGCCAGCAGCTTGGCCGCAGGAGCTGCAACTAATGAAAAACTGTTTTTT. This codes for CASSLAAGAATNEKLFF. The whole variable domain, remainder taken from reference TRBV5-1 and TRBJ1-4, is KAGVTQTPRYLIKTRGQQVTLSCSPISGHRSVSWYQQTPGQGLQFLFEYFSETQRNKGNFPGRFSGRQFSNSRSEMNVSTLELGDSALYLCASSLAAGAATNEKLFFGSGTQLSVL.

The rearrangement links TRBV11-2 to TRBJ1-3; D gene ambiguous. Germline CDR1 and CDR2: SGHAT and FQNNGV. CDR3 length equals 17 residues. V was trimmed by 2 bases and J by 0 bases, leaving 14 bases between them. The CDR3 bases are TGTGCCAGCAGCTTACATGTCCGACGATTCTCTGGAAACACCATATATTTT. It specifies CASSLHVRRFSGNTIYF.

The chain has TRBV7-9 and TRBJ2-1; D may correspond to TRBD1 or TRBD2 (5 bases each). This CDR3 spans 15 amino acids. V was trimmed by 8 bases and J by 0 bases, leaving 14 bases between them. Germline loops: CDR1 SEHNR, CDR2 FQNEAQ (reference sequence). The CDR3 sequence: CASGRDRSSYNEQFF. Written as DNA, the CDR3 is TGTGCCAGCGGAAGGGACCGTAGCTCCTACAATGAGCAGTTCTTC.